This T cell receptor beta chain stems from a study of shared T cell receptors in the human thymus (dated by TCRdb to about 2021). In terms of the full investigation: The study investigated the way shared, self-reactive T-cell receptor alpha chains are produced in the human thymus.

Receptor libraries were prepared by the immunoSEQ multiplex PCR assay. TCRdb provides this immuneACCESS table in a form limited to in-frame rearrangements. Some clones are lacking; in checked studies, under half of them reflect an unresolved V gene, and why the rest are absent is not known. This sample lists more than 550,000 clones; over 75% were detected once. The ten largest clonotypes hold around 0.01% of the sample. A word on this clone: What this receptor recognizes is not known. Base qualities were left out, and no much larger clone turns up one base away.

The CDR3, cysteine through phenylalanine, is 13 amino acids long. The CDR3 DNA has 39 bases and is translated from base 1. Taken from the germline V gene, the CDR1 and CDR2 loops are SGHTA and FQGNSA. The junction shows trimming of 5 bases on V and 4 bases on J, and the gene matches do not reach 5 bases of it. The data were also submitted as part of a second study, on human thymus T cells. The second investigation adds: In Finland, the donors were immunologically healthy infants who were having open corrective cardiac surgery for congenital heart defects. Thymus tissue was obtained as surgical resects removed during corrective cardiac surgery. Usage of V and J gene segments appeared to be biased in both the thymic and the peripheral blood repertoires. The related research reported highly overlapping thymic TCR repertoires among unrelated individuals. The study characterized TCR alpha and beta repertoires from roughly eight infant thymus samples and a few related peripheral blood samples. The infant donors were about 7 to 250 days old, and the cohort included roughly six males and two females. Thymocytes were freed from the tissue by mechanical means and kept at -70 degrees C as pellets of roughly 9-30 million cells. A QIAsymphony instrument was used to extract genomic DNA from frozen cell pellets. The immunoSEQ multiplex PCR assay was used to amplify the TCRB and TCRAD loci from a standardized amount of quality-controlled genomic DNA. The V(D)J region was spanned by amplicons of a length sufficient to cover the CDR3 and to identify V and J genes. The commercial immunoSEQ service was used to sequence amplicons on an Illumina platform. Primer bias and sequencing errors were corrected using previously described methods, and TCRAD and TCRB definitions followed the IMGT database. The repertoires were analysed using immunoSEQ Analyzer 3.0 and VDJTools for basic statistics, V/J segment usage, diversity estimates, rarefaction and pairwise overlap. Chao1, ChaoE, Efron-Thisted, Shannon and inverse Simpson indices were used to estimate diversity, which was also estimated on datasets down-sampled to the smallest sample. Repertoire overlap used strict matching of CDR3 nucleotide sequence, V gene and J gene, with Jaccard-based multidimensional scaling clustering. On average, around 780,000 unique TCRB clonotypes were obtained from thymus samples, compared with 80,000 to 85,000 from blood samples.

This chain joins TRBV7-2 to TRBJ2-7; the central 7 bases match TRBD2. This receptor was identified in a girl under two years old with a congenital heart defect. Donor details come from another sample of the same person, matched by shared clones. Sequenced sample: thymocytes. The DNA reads TGTGCCAGCAGCCCCCTCGGGGGGTACGAGCAGTACTTC. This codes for CASSPLGGYEQYF.